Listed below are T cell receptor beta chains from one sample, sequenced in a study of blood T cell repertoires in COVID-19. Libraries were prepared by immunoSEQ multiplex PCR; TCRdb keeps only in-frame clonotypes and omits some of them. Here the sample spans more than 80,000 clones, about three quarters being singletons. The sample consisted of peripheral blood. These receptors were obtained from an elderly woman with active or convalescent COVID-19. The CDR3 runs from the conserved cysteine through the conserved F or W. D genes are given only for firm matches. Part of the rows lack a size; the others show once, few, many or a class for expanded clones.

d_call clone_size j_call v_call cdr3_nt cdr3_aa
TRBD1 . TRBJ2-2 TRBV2 TGTGCCAGCAGAATAGGACAGGGGGCTGCCGGGGAGCTGTTTTTT CASRIGQGAAGELFF
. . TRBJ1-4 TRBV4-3 TGCGCCAGCAGCCTAGACCGTCGCAGGGAAAAACTGTTTTTT CASSLDRRREKLFF
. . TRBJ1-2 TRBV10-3 TGTGCCATCTCACGTGAGAACAGGGATGGCCCCCGAATGGCCTATGGCTACACCTTC CAISRENRDGPRMAYGYTF
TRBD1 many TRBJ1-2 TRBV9 TGTGCCAGCAGCGCTTACCAGGGGGCTGGCTACACCTTC CASSAYQGAGYTF
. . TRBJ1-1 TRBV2 TGTGCCAGCACCTCCTCCAGGGGCACGAACACTGAAGCTTTCTTT CASTSSRGTNTEAFF
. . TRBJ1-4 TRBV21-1 TGTGCCAGCAGCGCACCGGGACAGGCGAATGAAAAACTGTTTTTT CASSAPGQANEKLFF
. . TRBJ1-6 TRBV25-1 TGTGCCAGCAGAGGTCAACAGGGCAGTTATAATTCACCCCTCCACTTT CASRGQQGSYNSPLHF
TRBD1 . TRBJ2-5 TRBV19 TGTGCCAGTATGGACAGGGCCGAAGAGACCCAGTACTTC CASMDRAEETQYF
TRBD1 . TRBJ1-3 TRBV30 TGTGCCTGGTCGGTGGGACAGGGCAGAAACACCATATATTTT CAWSVGQGRNTIYF
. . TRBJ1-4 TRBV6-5 TGTGCCAGCAAAGACACCGGGGCAACTAATGAAAAACTGTTTTTT CASKDTGATNEKLFF
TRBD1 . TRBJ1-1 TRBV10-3 TGTGCCATACAGACAGGGCCGGACACTGAAGCTTTCTTT CAIQTGPDTEAFF
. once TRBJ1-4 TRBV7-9 TGTGCCAGCAGCTCCCCAGGGGATGAAAAACTGTTTTTT CASSSPGDEKLFF
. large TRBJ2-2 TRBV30 TGTGCCTGGACCCTTTCTGGCTCCGGGGAGCTGTTTTTT CAWTLSGSGELFF
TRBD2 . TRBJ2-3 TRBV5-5 TGTGCCAGCAGGTCGAGCGGGGGGTCTTTAGATACGCAGTATTTT CASRSSGGSLDTQYF
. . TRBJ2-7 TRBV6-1 TGTGCCAGCAGTGACGGATTATCCGGGGGGCAGTACTTC CASSDGLSGGQYF
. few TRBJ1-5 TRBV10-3 TGTGCCACGATGGGGGGGGTGTGGGATCAGCCCCAGCATTTT CATMGGVWDQPQHF
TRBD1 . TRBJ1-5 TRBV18 TGTGCCAGCTCACCCGGGACAGGGGTCAATCAGCCCCAGCATTTT CASSPGTGVNQPQHF
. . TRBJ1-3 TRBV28 TGTGCCAGCACATCTGTGCAGGCCATATTCTCTGGAAACACCATATATTTT CASTSVQAIFSGNTIYF
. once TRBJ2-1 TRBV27 TGTGCCAGCAGTTTCCAGGGGGGTGATGAGCAGTTCTTC CASSFQGGDEQFF
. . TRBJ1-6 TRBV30 TGTGCCTGGAGTGCTGACCCCGGGTCCTATTCACCCCTCCACTTT CAWSADPGSYSPLHF
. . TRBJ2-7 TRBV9 TGTGCCAGCAGCGTAGGTGCTAGCTCCTACGAGCAGTACTTC CASSVGASSYEQYF
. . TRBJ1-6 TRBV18 TGTGCCAGCTCACCCCGGGACATACCTGGGTCACCCCTCCACTTT CASSPRDIPGSPLHF
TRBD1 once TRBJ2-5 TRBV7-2 TGTGCCAGCAGCTTAGCGGACAGGGAAGAGACCCAGTACTTC CASSLADREETQYF
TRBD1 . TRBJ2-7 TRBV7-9 TGTGCCAGCAGCTCTTCGACAGGGGCCTCTTACGAGCAGTACTTC CASSSSTGASYEQYF
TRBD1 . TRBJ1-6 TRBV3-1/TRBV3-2 TGTGCCAGCAGCCCTAATCGGGACAGGGGGCGCGAATCACCCCTCCACTTT CASSPNRDRGRESPLHF
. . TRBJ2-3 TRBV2 TGTGCCAGCAGTGCTACGGGTCTCGGCGCAGATACGCAGTATTTT CASSATGLGADTQYF
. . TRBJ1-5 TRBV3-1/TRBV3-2 TGTGCCAGCAGCCAAGGACTACAGACGAGCAATCAGCCCCAGCATTTT CASSQGLQTSNQPQHF
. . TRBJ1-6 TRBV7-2 TGTGCCAGCAGCTTAGCAGCCCCCTATAATTCACCCCTCCACTTT CASSLAAPYNSPLHF
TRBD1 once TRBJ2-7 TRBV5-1 TGCGCCAGCAGCAGGGCCCACGGACAGGTTAACTCCTACGAGCAGTACTTC CASSRAHGQVNSYEQYF
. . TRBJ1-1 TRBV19 TGTGCCAGTAGAAGCTACAAACAGGGTTGGACTGAAGCTTTCTTT CASRSYKQGWTEAFF
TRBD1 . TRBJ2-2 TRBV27 TGTGCCAGCAGTTTTCCTAGGACAGGGGGTAGGCCCGGGGAGCTGTTTTTT CASSFPRTGGRPGELFF
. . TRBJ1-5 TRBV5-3 TGTGCCAGAAGCTTTTTGAGGTTCGGGGCCCAGCATTTT CARSFLRFGAQHF
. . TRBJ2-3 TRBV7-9 TGTGCCAGCAGTCCCTCCCCGGATACGCAGTATTTT CASSPSPDTQYF
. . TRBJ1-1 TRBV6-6 TGTGCCAGCAGTTACGTAGGCCAGGGGGAAGCTTTCTTT CASSYVGQGEAFF
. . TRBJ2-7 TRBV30 TGTGCCTGGAGTGTAGCAGGGGGGACTGGCGAGCAGTACTTC CAWSVAGGTGEQYF
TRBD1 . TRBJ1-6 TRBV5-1 TGCGCCAGCAGCTCACAGGGGGAGTTCGGTAATTCACCCCTCCACTTT CASSSQGEFGNSPLHF
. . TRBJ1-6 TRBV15 TGTGCCACCAGCAGAGAAGGGGAGGGTAATTCACCCCTCCACTTT CATSREGEGNSPLHF
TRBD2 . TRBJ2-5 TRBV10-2 TGCGCCAGCAGTGACATAGCGGGGGACAAAGAGACCCAGTACTTC CASSDIAGDKETQYF
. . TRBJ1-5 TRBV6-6 TGTGCCAGCAGTTATGTCCAGGGTGAGCCCCAGCATTTT CASSYVQGEPQHF
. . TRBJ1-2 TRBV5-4 TGTGCCAGCAGCCTACCAGACAGCGCCTATGGCTACACCTTC CASSLPDSAYGYTF